Listed below are T cell receptor beta chains from one sample, sequenced in a study of blood T cell repertoires in COVID-19. This table comes from immunoSEQ multiplex PCR, and its TCRdb copy is limited to in-frame clones, with some not included. The table lists approximately 210,000 clones, 82% of them singletons, with 3% to 4% in the top ten. The sample comprised PBMCs or T cells enriched from blood (not recorded which). Receptors were obtained from an older woman who had recovered from COVID-19. Each CDR3 is given with its conserved first and last residue.

>TRBV18|TRBJ2-7
CASSPNNYEQYF
>TRBV7-9|TRBJ2-2
CASSFLGGRNDGELFF
>TRBV7-2|TRBJ1-1
CASSLLAGGGTEAFF
>TRBV3-1/TRBV3-2|TRBJ2-5
CASATSGQETQYF
>TRBV3-1/TRBV3-2|TRBJ1-5
CASSLGGFGNQPQHF
>TRBV5-1|TRBJ2-7
CASSTRGGRQGAYEQYF
>TRBV7-9|TRBJ2-1
CASSLGLAESYNEQFF
>TRBV5-5|TRBJ2-7
CASSAGGLTSSYEQYF
>TRBV5-5|TRBJ1-2
CASTLGPSGGYYGYTF
>TRBV5-1|TRBJ2-3
CASRADSATDTQYF
>TRBV7-9|TRBJ2-2
CASSFRTGGSGELFF
>TRBV11-2|TRBJ2-7
CASSLVRVSPYEQYF
>TRBV6-5|TRBJ2-1
CASSRLAGGRNEQFF
>TRBV27|TRBJ2-2
CASSLSRGGTGELFF
>TRBV7-6|TRBJ2-3
CASSLYGGRTDTQYF
>TRBV2|TRBJ1-1
CASSDGENTEAFF
>TRBV5-1|TRBJ2-3
CASSLRVAGASTDTQYF
>TRBV19|TRBJ1-2
CASRTRTGNNQGYTF
>TRBV7-2|TRBJ2-5
CASSLVGTSGGGETQYF
>TRBV7-9|TRBJ2-2
CASSFERGTNTGELFF
>TRBV24-1|TRBJ2-2
CATSPASGGPGRGGELFF
>TRBV3-1/TRBV3-2|TRBJ2-7
CASSPWTGANYEQYF
>TRBV5-4|TRBJ1-2
CASSFNGGNYGYTF
>TRBV29-1|TRBJ2-5
CSTLQNRDIQETQYF
>TRBV4-1|TRBJ2-7
CASSPRVGGYEQYF
>TRBV4-2|TRBJ2-1
CASSVSEGQGNNEQFF
>TRBV19|TRBJ1-5
CASSSGSESRPPQHF
>TRBV7-2|TRBJ1-2
CASSSDGMGAGGYTF
>TRBV7-7|TRBJ2-3
CASSPGTSGSVKDTQYF
>TRBV7-2|TRBJ2-2
CASSLPRVENTGELFF
>TRBV6-2/TRBV6-3|TRBJ1-5
CASSSVSSGQPQHF
>TRBV10-3|TRBJ2-1
CAISESAGARPGEQFF
>TRBV18|TRBJ2-7
CASSTGIRSYEQYF
>TRBV5-1|TRBJ1-1
CASSLGQGADAFF
>TRBV3-1/TRBV3-2|TRBJ2-7
CASSRFGEGDPYEQYF
>TRBV7-8|TRBJ1-5
CASSQDRAYQPQHF
>TRBV6-1|TRBJ2-7
CASSGNRAGNPYEQYF
>TRBV7-6|TRBJ1-6
CASSPLPGNSPLHF
>TRBV2|TRBJ2-5
CASKGGQGRETQYF
>TRBV19|TRBJ1-2
CASKRGTGNYGYTF
>TRBV7-9|TRBJ2-3
CASSVPGGGITDTQYF
>TRBV13|TRBJ1-2
CASSLTGEQDGYTF
>TRBV9|TRBJ1-2
CASSSSWTGQGYTF
>TRBV6-5|TRBJ1-1
CASSPRGGNTEAFF
>TRBV7-3|TRBJ2-5
CASSSTGSETQYF
>TRBV28|TRBJ1-2
CASRGSGQGDYGYTF
>TRBV4-2|TRBJ1-2
CASSRGLAESALYTF
>TRBV5-4|TRBJ2-3
CASSKTDRVRGTDTQYF
>TRBV9|TRBJ1-3
CASSVAGQSSGNTIYF
>TRBV13|TRBJ2-7
CAISRGYEQYF
>TRBV10-3|TRBJ1-2
CAITTTGTGISAYGYTF
>TRBV4-2|TRBJ1-6
CASSQDLGGDSPLHF